These 23 T cell receptor beta chains originate from one sample sequenced in a study of shared clonotypes between healthy human individuals. This table comes from immunoSEQ multiplex PCR, and its TCRdb copy is limited to in-frame clones, with some not included. The profile shows about 1.5 million clones, approximately 96% of them singletons. Source material: naive CD4+ T cells sorted from blood. Subset denoted: CD45RA+ positively selected. The receptor set was obtained from a man younger than 45 in good health.

V gene TRBV10-3 combines with J gene TRBJ1-3; TRBD1 aligns across 9 bases. The CDR3 covers 15 residues. V gave up 2 bases and J gave up 2 bases; unmatched junction bases: 1. CDR1 is ENHRY, CDR2 SYGVKD, per germline. The CDR3 here is CAISEGQGTGNTIYF. For the CDR3, the DNA is TGTGCCATCAGTGAGGGACAGGGGACTGGAAACACCATATATTTT.

The chain has TRBV7-9 and TRBJ2-2; 9 positions match TRBD1. The CDR3 runs 15 residues. V trimming: 6 bases; J trimming: 5 bases; junction bases outside the gene matches: 7. Germline V lookup: CDR1 SEHNR, CDR2 FQNEAQ (reference sequence). The CDR3 protein is CASRLWGTGTGELFF. CDR3 sequence (DNA): TGTGCCAGCAGATTATGGGGGACAGGGACCGGGGAGCTGTTTTTT.

The gene calls are TRBV7-9 and TRBJ2-2, with D unresolved. V lost 5 bases, J lost 2 bases, and 18 bases lay in between. In germline, CDR1 is SEHNR, CDR2 FQNEAQ (reference sequence). The CDR3 is 17 residues long. The CDR3 loop is CASSPPIFESNTGELFF. The CDR3 region has the DNA TGTGCCAGCAGCCCCCCTATTTTTGAGTCAAACACCGGGGAGCTGTTTTTT.

The chain combines TRBV4-3 with TRBJ2-3, with TRBD2 matching 8 bases. J was trimmed by 1 base and V by 0 bases; bases with no gene match: 3. Germline V gene lookup returns CDR1 LGHNA and CDR2 YSLEER. The CDR3 runs to 16 residues. The CDR3 sequence: CASSQDRREGTDTQYF. The CDR3 DNA reads TGCGCCAGCAGCCAAGACAGGCGGGAGGGCACAGATACGCAGTATTTT.

The chain joins TRBV19 to TRBJ2-7, with TRBD2 matching 14 bases. Germline loops: CDR1 LNHDA, CDR2 SQIVND (reference sequence). Trimming removed 3 bases from V and 5 bases from J; junction bases left unmatched: 15. The CDR3 covers 19 residues. In nucleotides, the CDR3 is TGTGCCAGTAGTATTCGGTCAGTCGGGGGACTAGCGGGAGTCAACGAGCAGTACTTC. Residues: CASSIRSVGGLAGVNEQYF.

The V call is TRBV7-9, the J call TRBJ2-7; tentatively, D is TRBD2 (5 bases). Trimming removed 5 bases at V and 2 bases at J, with 19 bases between. This CDR3 is built from 16 residues. The germline V gene has CDR1 SEHNR and CDR2 FQNEAQ (reference sequence). CDR3 sequence (DNA): TGTGCCAGCAGCGAAATTCGGGGTGGGTTCACCTACGAGCAGTACTTC. Residues: CASSEIRGGFTYEQYF.

The chain carries TRBV7-3 and TRBJ2-5; no clear D. The germline V and J ends were trimmed by 0 bases and 2 bases, with 10 bases remaining between them. This CDR3 spans 15 amino acids. Germline V CDR1 and CDR2: SGHTA, FQGTGA. For the CDR3, the DNA is TGTGCCAGCAGCTTAACGATTGGGCGACAAGAGACCCAGTACTTC. It yields the protein CASSLTIGRQETQYF.

V usage is TRBV2 and J usage is TRBJ2-1, with a possible D match to TRBD1 (6 bases). This CDR3 has 15 residues. CDR1 is SNHLY and CDR2 is FYNNEI in the germline V gene. The germline V and J ends were trimmed by 5 bases and 1 base, with 12 bases remaining between them. The CDR3 DNA follows: TGTGCCAGCAGTTACACAGGGATATCCTACAATGAGCAGTTCTTC. Translating it yields CASSYTGISYNEQFF.

V gene TRBV19 combines with J gene TRBJ2-3, with 10 bases that match TRBD2. This CDR3 contains 16 residues. V shed 3 bases, J shed 2 bases, and the junction held 5 bases outside the gene matches. Germline CDR1 LNHDA, CDR2 SQIVND (reference sequence). The CDR3 sequence is CASSIGLAEITDTQYF. CDR3 bases: TGTGCCAGTAGTATTGGACTAGCGGAAATCACAGATACGCAGTATTTT. The full variable domain, in which reference TRBV19 and TRBJ2-3 provide the parts outside the CDR3, is DGGITQSPKYLFRKEGQNVTLSCEQNLNHDAMYWYRQDPGQGLRLIYYSQIVNDFQKGDIAEGYSVSREKKESFPLTVTSAQKNPTAFYLCASSIGLAEITDTQYFGPGTRLTVL.

This chain uses TRBV2 with TRBJ1-5; D possibly corresponds to TRBD1 (5 bases). This CDR3 spans 17 amino acids. V was clipped by 6 bases and J by 4 bases, with 22 bases between them. Looked up from germline, CDR1 is SNHLY and CDR2 is FYNNEI. CDR3 loop: CASSRDGLRTINQPQHF. CDR3 coding DNA: TGTGCCAGCAGCCGGGACGGCTTACGGACGATAAATCAGCCCCAGCATTTT.

This sequence joins TRBV7-8 and TRBJ2-7, with TRBD1 identical over 7 bases. Germline values: CDR1 SGHVS, CDR2 FQNEAQ. The CDR3 has 14 amino acids. The trim removed 1 base at V and 3 bases at J, leaving 3 bases unmatched. In nucleotides, the CDR3 is TGTGCCAGCAGCTTAGGGGACAGCTACTACGAGCAGTACTTC. Its protein is CASSLGDSYYEQYF.

For this clone: Other DNA sequences in this specimen translate into the identical CDR3. CDR3 nucleotide sequence: TGTGCCAGCAGCCGACAGATACAAGAGACCCAGTACTTC. Its translation: CASSRQIQETQYF. The rearrangement links TRBV7-9 to TRBJ2-5; tentatively, D is TRBD1 (5 bases). The ends were cut back, 5 bases at V and 2 bases at J, with 9 bases in the middle. CDR1 is SEHNR, CDR2 FQNEAQ, per germline (reference sequence). CDR3 length: 13 amino acids.

This rearrangement joins TRBV6-1 to TRBJ1-5; tentative D call: TRBD1 (5 bases). V was cut by 7 bases and J by 1 base, with 11 bases left in between. The CDR3 runs 14 residues. Germline values: CDR1 MNHNS, CDR2 SASEGT. The CDR3 loop is CASTEGESNQPQHF. The CDR3 nucleotides read TGTGCCAGCACCGAAGGGGAGAGCAATCAGCCCCAGCATTTT.

This sequence joins TRBV15 and TRBJ2-7; D is possibly TRBD2 (5 bases). The CDR3 extends over 15 amino acids. CDR1 is LNHNV and CDR2 is YYDKDF in the germline V gene (reference sequence). V was trimmed by 1 base and J by 2 bases, leaving 12 bases between them. The CDR3 protein is CATSRGGSATYEQYF. The CDR3, as DNA: TGTGCCACCAGCAGAGGAGGGAGCGCTACCTACGAGCAGTACTTC.

The chain couples TRBV29-1 to TRBJ1-4; TRBD1 aligns across 7 bases. This CDR3 has 12 residues. Germline V CDR1 and CDR2: SQVTM, ANQGSEA. Trimming at V came to 3 bases and at J to 11 bases, leaving 6 bases not matched to a gene. The DNA of the CDR3 is TGCAGCGTTGAGTCTCAACAGGGGAAACTGTTTTTT. Its protein is CSVESQQGKLFF.

This chain uses TRBV7-9 with TRBJ2-1, with 10 bases identical to TRBD2. CDR3 length: 15 amino acids. Germline values: CDR1 SEHNR, CDR2 FQNEAQ (reference sequence). With V trimmed by 2 bases and J by 7 bases, 5 bases remained unmatched. The CDR3 protein is CASSLKLAGRNEQFF. The DNA of the CDR3 is TGTGCCAGCAGCTTAAAACTAGCGGGGCGTAATGAGCAGTTCTTC.

The V and J genes are TRBV30 and TRBJ2-2, with D hard to call. CDR3 length equals 13 residues. V was trimmed by 5 bases and J by 0 bases, leaving 7 bases between them. Germline V gene sequence: CDR1 GTSNPN, CDR2 SVGIG (reference sequence). CDR3: CAWGPSNTGELFF. DNA for the CDR3: TGTGCCTGGGGACCCTCGAACACCGGGGAGCTGTTTTTT. The variable domain in full, with the rest retrieved from reference TRBV30 and TRBJ2-2, is SQTIHQWPATLVQPVGSPLSLECTVEGTSNPNLYWYRQAAGRGLQLLFYSVGIGQISSEVPQNLSASRPQDRQFILSSKKLLLSDSGFYLCAWGPSNTGELFFGEGSRLTVL.

The rearrangement links TRBV27 to TRBJ2-6; D possibly matches TRBD1 or TRBD2 (6 bases each). The CDR3 is 17 amino acids. The ends were cut back, 6 bases at V and 0 bases at J, with 15 bases in the middle. CDR1 and CDR2 from the germline V gene are MNHEY and SMNVEV (reference sequence). The CDR3: CASRRGAGGSGANVLTF. The DNA of the CDR3 is TGTGCCAGCAGAAGGGGGGCCGGGGGCTCTGGGGCCAACGTCCTGACTTTC.

The chain recombines TRBV5-1 with TRBJ2-3; 7 bases map to TRBD1. Germline V gene lookup returns CDR1 SGHRS and CDR2 YFSETQ. V lost 4 bases and J lost 6; bases outside the gene matches: 8. The CDR3 consists of 14 residues. DNA for the CDR3: TGCGCCAGCAGCATGGACAGGTCTTTGGATACGCAGTATTTT. Protein: CASSMDRSLDTQYF.

The V gene is TRBV5-6, the J gene TRBJ2-7, with 9 bases identical to TRBD1. V lost 6 bases and J lost 1; bases outside the gene matches: 8. The CDR3 is made up of 15 amino acids. The germline CDR1 and CDR2 sequences are SGHDT and YYEEEE. CDR3 sequence: CASTFTGTGSYEQYF. Here the CDR3 DNA reads TGTGCCAGCACCTTTACCGGGACAGGGTCCTACGAGCAGTACTTC.

This chain uses TRBV18 with TRBJ2-7, with D possibly matching TRBD2 (6 bases). The CDR3 spans 15 residues. With 3 bases removed from V and 1 base from J, the gap between germline ends came to 13 bases. Germline V CDR1 and CDR2: KGHSH, LQKENI. CDR3 sequence reads: CASSPGVAESYEQYF. CDR3 nucleotides: TGTGCCAGCTCACCCGGGGTAGCGGAGTCCTACGAGCAGTACTTC.

The genes are TRBV18 and TRBJ1-4, with D hard to call. V shed 3 bases and J shed 1 base, with 15 bases lying between them. Germline-derived CDR1 and CDR2 are KGHSH and LQKENI. The CDR3 contains 17 residues. The CDR3 loop is CASSPQALPRTNEKLFF. The CDR3 bases are TGTGCCAGCTCACCTCAGGCCCTCCCACGAACTAATGAAAAACTGTTTTTT.

This chain uses TRBV21-1 with TRBJ1-2; whether TRBD1, the table's D call, matches the DNA was not checked. TRBV21-1 is classified as a pseudogene. This CDR3 is built from 18 residues. The CDR3 loop reads CASTDYGTGGRNFYGYTF. Written as DNA, the CDR3 is TGTGCCAGCACCGACTACGGGACAGGGGGCCGCAACTTCTATGGCTACACCTTC.